The entry below gives a single T cell receptor beta chain sequence along with its context. Its target is unknown. The sample belongs to a study of PD-1 blockade in classical Hodgkin lymphoma. Study outcomes and limitations: The diversity seen at baseline in complete responders resembled that of newly diagnosed patients. It was reported that newly diagnosed patients had less baseline TCR diversity than healthy donors. Those patients who began receiving nivolumab less than 1 year after ASCT had lower diversity, and they were excluded.

Time point described: cycle 4 day 1 (C4D1), after more than 5 weeks of nivolumab. All patients relapsed after autologous stem cell transplantation, and brentuximab vedotin exposure varied. Assay: immunoSEQ multiplex PCR; the TCRdb copy retains only in-frame clones and omits some. The repertoire holds some 86,000 clones, with 90% as singletons. CDR1 and CDR2 from the germline V gene are MDHEN and SYDVKM. The CDR3 totals 18 residues. V shed 5 bases and J shed 0 bases, with 22 bases lying between them. The chain combines TRBV28 with TRBJ2-5, with D unresolved. The TCR comes from a human donor with classical Hodgkin lymphoma. The starting material was peripheral blood mononuclear cells (PBMCs), obtained before the fourth cycle of nivolumab. The CDR3 nucleotides read TGTGCCAGCAGTACCTTGTGGGCCCGATCCACCAACCAAGAGACCCAGTACTTC. Translated, it gives CASSTLWARSTNQETQYF. The full variable domain, rest sourced from reference TRBV28 and TRBJ2-5, is DVKVTQSSRYLVKRTGEKVFLECVQDMDHENMFWYRQDPGLGLRLIYFSYDVKMKEKGDIPEGYSVSREKKERFSLILESASTNQTSMYLCASSTLWARSTNQETQYFGPGTRLLVL.